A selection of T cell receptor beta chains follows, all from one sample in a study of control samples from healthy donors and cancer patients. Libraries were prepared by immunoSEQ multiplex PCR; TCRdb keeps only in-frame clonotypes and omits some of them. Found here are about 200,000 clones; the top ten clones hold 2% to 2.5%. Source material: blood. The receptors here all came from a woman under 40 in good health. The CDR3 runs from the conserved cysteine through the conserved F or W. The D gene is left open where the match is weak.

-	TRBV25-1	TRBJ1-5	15	TGTGCCAGCAGTGAATCGGCAGGGAACAATCAGCCCCAGCATTTT	CASSESAGNNQPQHF
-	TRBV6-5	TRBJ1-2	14	TGTGCCAGCAGTCCTCCGGGGGCGCGGTATGGCTACACCTTC	CASSPPGARYGYTF
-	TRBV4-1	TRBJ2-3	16	TGCGCCAGCAGCCAAGATGGGGTCCCTAGCACAGATACGCAGTATTTT	CASSQDGVPSTDTQYF
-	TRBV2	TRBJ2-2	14	TGTGCCGGAACCCGACGAACAGGAGCCGGGGAGCTGTTTTTT	CAGTRRTGAGELFF
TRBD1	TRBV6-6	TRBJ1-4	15	TGTGCCAGCAATCGACAGGGGGCGAGAGAGGAAAAACTGTTTTTT	CASNRQGAREEKLFF
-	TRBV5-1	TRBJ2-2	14	TGCGCCAGCAGCTGGAGCCTTGGGACCGGGGAGCTGTTTTTT	CASSWSLGTGELFF
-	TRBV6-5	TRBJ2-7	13	TGTGCCAGCAGTATAACCAGGGCCGGCGAGCAGTACTTC	CASSITRAGEQYF
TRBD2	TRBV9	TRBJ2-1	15	TGTGCCAGCAGCGTAGTGCCAGCGGGGAACAATGAGCAGTTCTTC	CASSVVPAGNNEQFF
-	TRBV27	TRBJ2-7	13	TGTGCCAGCAGTTTATCGAGGATCCACGAGCAGTACTTC	CASSLSRIHEQYF
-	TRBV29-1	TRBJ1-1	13	TGCAGCGTTGAGGAACAGGAGGACACTGAAGCTTTCTTT	CSVEEQEDTEAFF
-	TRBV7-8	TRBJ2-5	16	TGTGCCAGCAGCTTAGAAAGTAGCGGATTACAAGAGACCCAGTACTTC	CASSLESSGLQETQYF
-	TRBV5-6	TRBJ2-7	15	TGTGCCAGCAGCGTACCGGGACGGAAGCCCTACGAGCAGTACTTC	CASSVPGRKPYEQYF
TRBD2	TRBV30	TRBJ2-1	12	TGTGCCTGGAGTGCACAGCTAGCGGGGGAGTTCTTC	CAWSAQLAGEFF
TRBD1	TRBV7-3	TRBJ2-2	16	TGTGCCAGCAGCTTATGGGGGACAGGGGGCACCGGGGAGCTGTTTTTT	CASSLWGTGGTGELFF
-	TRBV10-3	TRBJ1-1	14	TGTGCCATCAGTGAACAATTAGGGAACACTGAAGCTTTCTTT	CAISEQLGNTEAFF
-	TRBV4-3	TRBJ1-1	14	TGCGCCAGCAGCCAGATACAGGGGAACACTGAAGCTTTCTTT	CASSQIQGNTEAFF
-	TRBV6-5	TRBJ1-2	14	TGTGCCAGCAGTTACTCGTTCGAGGACTATGGCTACACCTTC	CASSYSFEDYGYTF
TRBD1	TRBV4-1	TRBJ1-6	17	TGCGCCAGCAGCCAAGGGGACAGGGGCCTCTATAATTCACCCCTCCACTTT	CASSQGDRGLYNSPLHF
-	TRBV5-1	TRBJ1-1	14	TGCGCCAGCAGACAGTTCCAGGGAAAGACTGAAGCTTTCTTT	CASRQFQGKTEAFF
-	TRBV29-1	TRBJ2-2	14	TGCAGCGTTGAAAAGTCTTCTAGGGCGGGGGAGCTGTTTTTT	CSVEKSSRAGELFF
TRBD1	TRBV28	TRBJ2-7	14	TGTGCCAGCAGTTTACTACAGGGGCTCTACGAGCAGTACTTC	CASSLLQGLYEQYF
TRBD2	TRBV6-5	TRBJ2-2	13	TGTGCCACCGCGGGGGCGAACACCGGGGAGCTGTTTTTT	CATAGANTGELFF
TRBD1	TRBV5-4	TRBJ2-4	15	TGTGCCAGCAGCCCATCCACAGGGGAGTGGAACATTCAGTACTTC	CASSPSTGEWNIQYF
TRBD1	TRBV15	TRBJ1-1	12	TGTGCCACCACCTCAGGGGGCACTGAAGCTTTCTTT	CATTSGGTEAFF
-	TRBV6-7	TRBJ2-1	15	TGTGCCAGCAGTTACCCCAGGGTTGGCACAAATGAGCAGTTCTTC	CASSYPRVGTNEQFF
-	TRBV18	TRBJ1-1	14	TGTGCCAGCTCATCAATAAATGCTGGGACTGAAGCTTTCTTT	CASSSINAGTEAFF
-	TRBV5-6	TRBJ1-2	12	TGTGCCAGCAGCTTGGCAGGATCAAGCGTCACCTTC	CASSLAGSSVTF
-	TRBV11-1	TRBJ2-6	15	TGTGCCAGCAGACGTCAGGGGTCTGGGGCCAACGTCCTGACTTTC	CASRRQGSGANVLTF
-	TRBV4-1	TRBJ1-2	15	TGCGCCAGCAGCCATGCTAGACGACAGCGCTATGGCTACACCTTC	CASSHARRQRYGYTF
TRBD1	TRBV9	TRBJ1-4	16	TGTGCCAGCAGCCCCAAGGAAGGGGGCAGGGGTGAAAAACTGTTTTTT	CASSPKEGGRGEKLFF
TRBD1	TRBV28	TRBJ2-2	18	TGTGCCAGCAGTTTATTGGGGGTCCGGACAGGATACAGCGGGGAGCTGTTTTTT	CASSLLGVRTGYSGELFF
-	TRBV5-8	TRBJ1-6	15	TGTGCCAGCAGCTTGAAGGTCAATGGGAATTCACCCCTCCACTTT	CASSLKVNGNSPLHF
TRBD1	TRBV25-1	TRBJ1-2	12	TGTGCCAGCAGTGACAGGGGGCATGGCTACACCTTC	CASSDRGHGYTF
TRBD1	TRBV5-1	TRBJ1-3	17	TGCGCCAGCAGCTTACAGGGGGCGCGACCCACTGGAAACACCATATATTTT	CASSLQGARPTGNTIYF
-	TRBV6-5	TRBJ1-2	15	TGTGCCAGCGAGAGGAGGGGCCCGTTGAACTATGGCTACACCTTC	CASERRGPLNYGYTF
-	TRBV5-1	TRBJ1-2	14	TGCGCCAGCAGCTCCGGGACGGGCGTCTATGGCTACACCTTC	CASSSGTGVYGYTF
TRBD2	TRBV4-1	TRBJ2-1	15	TGCGCCAGCAGCCAATTTATGCGGGGGGGCAATGAGCAGTTCTTC	CASSQFMRGGNEQFF
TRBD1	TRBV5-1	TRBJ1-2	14	TGCGCCAGCAGCCCGGGACAGGGATTCGATGGCTACACCTTC	CASSPGQGFDGYTF
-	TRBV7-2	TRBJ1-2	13	TGTGCCAGCAGCTTACAGACAAACTATGGCTACACCTTC	CASSLQTNYGYTF
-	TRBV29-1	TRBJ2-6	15	TGCAGCGTTGGGGGCGGATCCTCTGGGGCCAACGTCCTGACTTTC	CSVGGGSSGANVLTF
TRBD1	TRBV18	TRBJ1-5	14	TGTGCCAGCTCGCTGACAGGGGACAATCAGCCCCAGCATTTT	CASSLTGDNQPQHF
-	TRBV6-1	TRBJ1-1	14	TGTGCCAGCAGTGAGCGGGGAGGGAGCGCTGAAGCTTTCTTT	CASSERGGSAEAFF